The clone carrying this T cell receptor beta chain was detected only a few times. The source of the sample is a study of response to subunit inactivated influenza vaccine. TCRdb fed the RT-PCR reads into MiXCR, producing one record per CDR3 protein. The sample contains fewer than 650,000 distinct CDR3 sequences, roughly 13% of which appear only once. Per the germline V gene, CDR1 is MRHNA and CDR2 is SNTAGT. The CDR3 consists of 13 residues. Trimming took 6 bases from V and 7 from J, leaving 13 bases between them. This receptor was taken from a man in his fifties who received an inactivated influenza vaccine. The sequences come from PBMCs from blood, collected roughly 6 weeks after vaccination. The rearrangement links TRBV6-4 to TRBJ1-5; weak D call: TRBD1 (6 bases). Here the CDR3 reads CASSRETGQPQHF. In nucleotides, the CDR3 is TGTGCCAGCAGCAGGGAGACAGGACAGCCCCAGCATTTT.